The TCR beta chain described here comes from a study of T cells in Graves' hyperthyroidism and ophthalmopathy. Using RNA transcripts as the source, TCR beta CDR3 regions were amplified. First-round RT-PCR targeting the TCR CDR3 was performed with the HTBI primer set. TCRdb re-analysed the multiplex PCR reads in MiXCR, keeping a single row per CDR3 protein. The data hold about 280,000 distinct CDR3 sequences, with 20% to 30% observed a single time. Only a few counts were recorded for this clonotype. The sequenced material came from blood. The source is a man between 35 and 55 years old with Graves' hyperthyroidism that later progressed to Graves' ophthalmopathy.

CDR3 loop: CASSQFGSGLYEQYF. For the CDR3, the DNA is TGTGCCAGCAGCCAGTTCGGTAGCGGGCTGTACGAGCAGTACTTC. V is TRBV3-1 and J is TRBJ2-7; 7 nucleotides match TRBD2. This CDR3 has 15 residues. CDR1 and CDR2 from the germline V gene are LGHDT and YNNKEL (reference sequence). V was clipped by 3 bases and J by 4 bases; unmatched bases: 9.